This entry concerns a single T cell receptor (beta chain). What it recognizes is unknown. The same CDR3 arises from other DNA sequences in this sample as well. The PCR was carried out with 60 Vbeta primers and 13 Jbeta primers. Method: immunoSEQ multiplex PCR; TCRdb's copy keeps in-frame clones and lacks some. This repertoire shows around 150,000 clones, 75% to 90% found once; its top ten account for under 1%. CDR3 length: 13 amino acids. The germline V and J ends were trimmed by 0 bases and 1 base, with 4 bases remaining between them. Germline V gene data show CDR1 as SGHRS and CDR2 as YFSETQ. The source of the sample is a study of cytomegalovirus exposure and HLA in healthy donors. For the study at large: Earlier, 95 million to 120 million unique TCR beta sequences were recovered from approximately 200 million T cells by an analysis.

Overall study findings and caveats: Analysis performed later found more than 15,000 TCR beta sequences associated with HLA alleles at 0.05 false discovery rate. Sequencing depth across donors, presence/absence analyses assumed, was roughly uniform.

This clonotype originated in a girl aged 2 to 9 in good health and CMV-seropositive. The sequenced sample was PBMCs. This chain connects TRBV5-1 to TRBJ1-1; the D is unclear. This CDR3 is CASSLGANTEAFF. The CDR3 DNA reads as TGCGCCAGCAGCTTGGGGGCGAACACTGAAGCTTTCTTT.